This T cell receptor (beta chain) originates from a study of T cell changes during pregnancy in multiple sclerosis. This CDR3 comprises 15 residues. Germline loops: CDR1 MGHDK, CDR2 SYGVNS. The V and J ends lost 3 bases and 0 bases respectively, with 12 bases between them. This table comes from immunoSEQ multiplex PCR, and its TCRdb copy is limited to in-frame clones, with some not included. The sample records about 46,000 clones, 80% to 95% being singletons. A single count supports this clone. The sequencing used CD4+ T cells from peripheral blood mononuclear cells, collected after pregnancy. J is TRBJ2-7 and V is TRBV25-1; TRBD2 might be the D (6 bases). The receptor comes from a female donor with multiple sclerosis, enrolled in a pregnancy study. CDR3 coding DNA: TGTGCCAGCAGTGACAGGCGGGGTCCCTCCTACGAGCAGTACTTC. It encodes CASSDRRGPSYEQYF.